The present T cell receptor (beta chain) was sequenced within a study of T cells after yellow fever vaccination. Study context: Preparation of fractions with low cell numbers was performed using SMART-Seq v4 Ultra Low Input.

Germline V gene data show CDR1 as SEHNR and CDR2 as FQNEAQ (reference sequence). CDR3 length: 14 residues. The V and J ends lost 6 bases and 5 bases respectively, with 16 bases between them. This clonotype was seen ten or more times. Antigen specificity is unknown. Findings and limits, study-wide: A large majority of primary-vaccination clones showed up again after the booster (roughly 95% CD4, roughly 91% CD8).

TCRdb re-called the 5' RACE reads through MiXCR, storing one row per CDR3 protein. The table has 300,000 to 400,000 distinct CDR3 sequences, around 4.1% seen once. The source is a man in his late teens or twenties who received the YFV17D yellow fever vaccine. The V and J genes are TRBV7-9 and TRBJ2-5; the D gene is possibly TRBD1 (6 bases). The sequences come from PBMCs, collected 5 days after the yellow fever booster vaccination. CDR3 coding DNA: TGTGCCAGCAGGTTACAGGGTTTACCGGAGACCCAGTACTTC. Protein product: CASRLQGLPETQYF.